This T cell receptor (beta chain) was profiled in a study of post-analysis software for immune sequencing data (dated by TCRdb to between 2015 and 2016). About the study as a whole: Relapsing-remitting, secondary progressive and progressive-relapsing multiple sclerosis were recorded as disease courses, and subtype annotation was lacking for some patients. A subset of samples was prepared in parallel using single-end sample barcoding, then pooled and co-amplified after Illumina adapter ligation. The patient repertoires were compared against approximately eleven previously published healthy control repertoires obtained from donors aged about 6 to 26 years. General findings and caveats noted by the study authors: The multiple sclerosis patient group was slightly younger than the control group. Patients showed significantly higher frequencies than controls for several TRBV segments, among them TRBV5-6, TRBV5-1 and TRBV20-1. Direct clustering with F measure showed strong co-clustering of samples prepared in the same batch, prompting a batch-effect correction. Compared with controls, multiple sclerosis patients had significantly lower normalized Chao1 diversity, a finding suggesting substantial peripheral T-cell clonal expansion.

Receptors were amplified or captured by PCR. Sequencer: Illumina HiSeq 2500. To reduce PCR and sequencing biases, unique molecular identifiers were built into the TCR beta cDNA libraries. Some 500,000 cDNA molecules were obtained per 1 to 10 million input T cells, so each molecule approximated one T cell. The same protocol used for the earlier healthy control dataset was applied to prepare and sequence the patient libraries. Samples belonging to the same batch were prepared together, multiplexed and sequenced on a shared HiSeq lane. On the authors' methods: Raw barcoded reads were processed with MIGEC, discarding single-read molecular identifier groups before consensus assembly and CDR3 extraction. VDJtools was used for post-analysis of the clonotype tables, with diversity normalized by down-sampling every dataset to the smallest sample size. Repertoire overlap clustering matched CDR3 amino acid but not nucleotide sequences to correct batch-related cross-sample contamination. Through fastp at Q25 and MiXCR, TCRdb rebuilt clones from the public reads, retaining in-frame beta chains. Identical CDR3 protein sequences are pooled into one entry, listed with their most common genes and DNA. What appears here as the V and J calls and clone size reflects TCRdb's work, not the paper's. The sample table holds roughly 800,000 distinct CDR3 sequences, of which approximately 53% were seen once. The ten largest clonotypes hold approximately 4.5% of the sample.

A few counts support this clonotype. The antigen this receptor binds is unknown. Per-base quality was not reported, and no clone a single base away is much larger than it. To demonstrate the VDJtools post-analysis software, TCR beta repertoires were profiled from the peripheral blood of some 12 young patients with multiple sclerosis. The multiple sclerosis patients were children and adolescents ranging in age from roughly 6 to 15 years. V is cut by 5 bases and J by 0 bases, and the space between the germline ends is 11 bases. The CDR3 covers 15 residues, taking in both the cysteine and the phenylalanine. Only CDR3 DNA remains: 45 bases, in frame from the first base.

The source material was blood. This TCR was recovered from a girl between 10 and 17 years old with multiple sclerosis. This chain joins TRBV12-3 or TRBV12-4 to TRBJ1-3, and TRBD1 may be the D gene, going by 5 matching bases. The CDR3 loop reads CASSKGHLSGNTIYF. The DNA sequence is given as TGTGCCAGCAGTAAAGGACATCTCTCTGGAAACACCATATATTTT.